One sample yielded the 18 T cell receptor beta chains listed below, sequenced in a study of blood T cell repertoires in COVID-19. The data were produced by immunoSEQ multiplex PCR, yet TCRdb's version contains in-frame clones alone and is incomplete. In the table there are roughly 200,000 clones, 65% to 85% of which are singletons. The specimen was peripheral blood. These receptors were collected from a woman in her 40s with COVID-19, enrolled during active disease.

The chain links TRBV10-3 to TRBJ2-2, with 11 bases fitting TRBD1. This CDR3 comprises 15 residues. Germline values: CDR1 ENHRY, CDR2 SYGVKD. Trimming took 10 bases from V and 13 from J; bases not matched to a gene: 17. CDR3 sequence (DNA): TGTGCCACCAAACCGGGACAGGGGGATATGGGGTGGCTGTTTTTT. It encodes CATKPGQGDMGWLFF.

Concerning this clone itself: The same CDR3 can be traced to other DNA sequences in this sample. The chain carries TRBV19 and TRBJ2-1, with D possibly TRBD2 on 5 matching bases. Germline CDR1 LNHDA, CDR2 SQIVND (reference sequence). The CDR3 covers 14 residues. Trimming shortened V by 8 bases and J by 3 bases, and 14 bases separated the two germline ends. DNA of the CDR3: TGTGCCAGTGCTCCTCTCCGGGACTACAATGAGCAGTTCTTC. It specifies CASAPLRDYNEQFF. The variable domain in full, with the rest retrieved from reference TRBV19 and TRBJ2-1, is DGGITQSPKYLFRKEGQNVTLSCEQNLNHDAMYWYRQDPGQGLRLIYYSQIVNDFQKGDIAEGYSVSREKKESFPLTVTSAQKNPTAFYLCASAPLRDYNEQFFGPGTRLTVL.

V usage is TRBV11-2 and J usage is TRBJ1-3; 11 bases are shared with TRBD1. The V gene end was trimmed by 5 bases and the J gene end by 4 bases; junction bases not matched to a gene: 10. In germline, CDR1 is SGHAT, CDR2 FQNNGV. The CDR3 totals 17 residues. CDR3 in amino acids: CASSPRTGGSSGNTIYF. Here the CDR3 DNA reads TGTGCCAGCAGCCCGAGGACAGGGGGCTCGTCAGGAAACACCATATATTTT.

Here the CDR3 DNA reads TGTGCCAGCAGCGTTGGAGACAGGGTTGCCGGGGAGCTGTTTTTT. Translated: CASSVGDRVAGELFF. The rearrangement links TRBV9 to TRBJ2-2, with 7 bases identical to TRBD1. This CDR3 region has 15 residues. V lost 2 bases and J lost 6; bases outside the gene matches: 7. CDR1 is SGDLS, CDR2 YYNGEE, per germline.

DNA of the CDR3: TGTGCCAGCAGCCCTTGGGGCGGGGAATCCCAAGAGACCCAGTACTTC. It is translated as CASSPWGGESQETQYF. J is TRBJ2-5 and V is TRBV14; possibly TRBD2 for D (6 bases). This CDR3 is built from 16 residues. CDR1 is SGHDN, CDR2 FVKESK, per germline. Trimming stripped 4 bases from V and 1 base from J, with 16 bases between.

This clone was counted between two and nine times. The genes are TRBV7-3 and TRBJ2-1, with 8 bases fitting TRBD2. The CDR3 spans 16 residues. Losses at the gene ends were 5 bases for V and 7 bases for J; bases not matched to a gene: 13. The V gene's germline CDR1 is SGHTA and CDR2 FQGTGA. CDR3 protein: CASSLRTGTSDNEQFF. The CDR3 nucleotides read TGTGCCAGCAGCCTACGAACCGGGACTAGTGATAATGAGCAGTTCTTC.

This clone was found a few times. The chain combines TRBV29-1 with TRBJ2-7; possible D gene TRBD1, 5 bases. CDR1 and CDR2 (germline): SQVTM, ANQGSEA. The length of the CDR3 is 13 residues. This CDR3 reads CIRAGNISYEQYF. The CDR3 nucleotides read TGCATCCGAGCAGGGAATATCTCCTACGAGCAGTACTTC.

This clone was observed a handful of times. The rearrangement joins TRBV6-5 to TRBJ2-2; weak D call: TRBD1 (5 bases). Trimming shortened V by 6 bases and J by 2 bases, and 7 bases separated the two germline ends. The CDR3 is 13 amino acids. Germline CDR1 and CDR2: MNHEY and SVGAGI. This chain's CDR3 is CASRDINTGELFF. CDR3 DNA sequence: TGTGCCAGCAGGGACATAAACACCGGGGAGCTGTTTTTT.

The chain recombines TRBV7-9 with TRBJ1-5; D gene uncertain. The CDR3 covers 13 residues. Germline lookup yields CDR1 SEHNR and CDR2 FQNEAQ (reference sequence). V was clipped by 2 bases and J by 8 bases, with 10 bases between them. Written as DNA, the CDR3 is TGTGCCAGCAGCTTAATGCTCGCGGAGCCCCAGCATTTT. It specifies CASSLMLAEPQHF. The full variable domain, in which reference TRBV7-9 and TRBJ1-5 provide the parts outside the CDR3, is DTGVSQNPRHKITKRGQNVTFRCDPISEHNRLYWYRQTLGQGPEFLTYFQNEAQLEKSRLLSDRFSAERPKGSFSTLEIQRTEQGDSAMYLCASSLMLAEPQHFGDGTRLSIL.

This clone was recorded only once. The chain couples TRBV9 to TRBJ2-3; unclear D gene. This CDR3 has 14 residues. Germline-derived CDR1 and CDR2 are SGDLS and YYNGEE. V lost 6 bases, J lost 2 bases, and 13 bases lay in between. In nucleotides, the CDR3 is TGTGCCAGCACCAGCGAGTATGTCACAGATACGCAGTATTTT. It encodes CASTSEYVTDTQYF.

This clone was counted between two and nine times. The genes are TRBV9 and TRBJ1-2; tentatively, D is TRBD1 (5 bases). CDR1 and CDR2 (germline): SGDLS, YYNGEE. The CDR3 has 17 residues. V lost 0 bases to trimming and J lost 4 bases, with 19 bases between them. DNA for the CDR3: TGTGCCAGCAGCGTAGAGACCACAGGCTCTCTTCCCTATGGCTACACCTTC. Its translation is CASSVETTGSLPYGYTF.

V and J are TRBV19 and TRBJ2-2, with 8 bases that match TRBD2. V gave up 8 bases and J gave up 5 bases; unmatched junction bases: 10. The CDR3 extends over 15 amino acids. Germline loops: CDR1 LNHDA, CDR2 SQIVND (reference sequence). DNA of the CDR3: TGTGCCAGTCTAGGAGCGGGAGTACGGACCGGGGAGCTGTTTTTT. It codes for CASLGAGVRTGELFF.

This clone showed up many times. This chain links TRBV19 with TRBJ2-7; D might be TRBD2 (6 bases). Trimming removed 3 bases at V and 6 bases at J, with 27 bases between. The CDR3 covers 18 residues. CDR1 is LNHDA and CDR2 is SQIVND in the germline V gene (reference sequence). DNA of the CDR3: TGTGCCAGTAGTATGCCCCCAACAAAACGCGGGAAGGTGGGCGAGCAGTACTTC. Protein: CASSMPPTKRGKVGEQYF. Combining the CDR3 with reference TRBV19 and TRBJ2-7 gives the whole variable domain DGGITQSPKYLFRKEGQNVTLSCEQNLNHDAMYWYRQDPGQGLRLIYYSQIVNDFQKGDIAEGYSVSREKKESFPLTVTSAQKNPTAFYLCASSMPPTKRGKVGEQYFGPGTRLTVT.

This clone appeared a few times. This sequence joins TRBV4-2 and TRBJ2-3; 9 bases agree with TRBD2. V trimming: 1 base; J trimming: 0 bases; junction bases outside the gene matches: 5. The CDR3 length is 17 residues. Per germline, CDR1 LGHNA and CDR2 YNFKEQ. CDR3 in amino acids: CASSQGTLAGSTDTQYF. In nucleotides, the CDR3 is TGTGCCAGCAGCCAAGGGACGCTAGCGGGGAGCACAGATACGCAGTATTTT.

In DNA, the CDR3 is TGCAGTGCTACTCGCACTGGGCCCCAGCATTTT. Translated, it gives CSATRTGPQHF. The chain recombines TRBV20-1 with TRBJ1-5, with D uncertain. Trimming shortened V by 4 bases and J by 9 bases, and 10 bases separated the two germline ends. In germline, CDR1 is DFQATT, CDR2 SNEGSKA (reference sequence). The CDR3 consists of 11 residues.

The J gene is TRBJ1-1, the V gene TRBV19; TRBD1 is a possible D gene (5 bases). CDR3 size: 13 residues. The V gene's germline CDR1 is LNHDA and CDR2 SQIVND (reference sequence). V was cut by 3 bases and J by 1 base, with 6 bases left in between. The CDR3 DNA reads TGTGCCAGTAGTATGACAGCGAACACTGAAGCTTTCTTT. This encodes CASSMTANTEAFF.

This clone was seen once. V gene TRBV10-2 combines with J gene TRBJ2-7; possibly TRBD1 for D (5 bases). CDR1 is WSHSY and CDR2 is SAAADI in the germline V gene. The CDR3 is 13 amino acids. V lost 3 bases to trimming and J lost 2 bases, with 8 bases between them. DNA for the CDR3: TGCGCCAGCAGTGATGGCAGGGCCTACGAGCAGTACTTC. Protein sequence: CASSDGRAYEQYF.

The chain carries TRBV11-2 and TRBJ2-2; 9 bases are a match to TRBD2. This CDR3 contains 16 residues. Trimming removed 4 bases from V and 2 bases from J; junction bases left unmatched: 5. Germline values: CDR1 SGHAT, CDR2 FQNNGV. CDR3 amino acids: CASSSRLAVNTGELFF. The DNA of the CDR3 is TGTGCCAGCAGCTCTAGACTAGCGGTTAACACCGGGGAGCTGTTTTTT.